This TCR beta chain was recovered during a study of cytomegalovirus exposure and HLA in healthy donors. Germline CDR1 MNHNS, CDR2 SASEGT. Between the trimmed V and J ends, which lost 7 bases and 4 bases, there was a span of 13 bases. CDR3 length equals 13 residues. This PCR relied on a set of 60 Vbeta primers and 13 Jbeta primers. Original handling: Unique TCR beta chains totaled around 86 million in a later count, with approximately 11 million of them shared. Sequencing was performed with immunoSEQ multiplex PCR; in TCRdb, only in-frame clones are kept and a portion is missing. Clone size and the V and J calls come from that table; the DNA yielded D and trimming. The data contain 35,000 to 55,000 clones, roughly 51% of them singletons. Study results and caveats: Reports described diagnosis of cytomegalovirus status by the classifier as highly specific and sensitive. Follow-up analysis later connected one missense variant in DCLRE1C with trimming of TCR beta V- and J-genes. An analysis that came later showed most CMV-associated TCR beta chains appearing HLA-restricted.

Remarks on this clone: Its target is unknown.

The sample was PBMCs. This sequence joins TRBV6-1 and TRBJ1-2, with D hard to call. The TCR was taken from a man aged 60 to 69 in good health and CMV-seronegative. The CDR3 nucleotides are TGTGCCAGCAATGAGGACTTGGTCTATGGCTACACCTTC. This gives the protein CASNEDLVYGYTF.